This T cell receptor beta chain is from a study of shared clonotypes between healthy human individuals. V was clipped by 6 bases and J by 1 base; unmatched bases: 3. CDR3 length: 14 amino acids. Germline CDR1 is MNHEY and CDR2 is SVGAGI. With respect to this clone: Its target is not known.

General observations from the study: Naive subsets tended to show greater estimated richness than memory subsets. Shared clonotypes: 4.5% to 6% naive CD4, roughly 3.8% naive CD8, 2% to 2.5% memory CD4, approximately 0.41% memory CD8.

Libraries were prepared by immunoSEQ multiplex PCR; TCRdb keeps only in-frame clonotypes and omits some of them. In the table there are about 980,000 clones, more than 75% of which are singletons. This TCR was recovered from a man younger than 35 in good health. The gene calls are TRBV6-5 and TRBJ2-3; TRBD2 matches 8 bases. The sequencing sample was made of memory CD4+ T cells sorted from blood. Subset indicated: CD45RA-negative fraction. CDR3 in DNA: TGTGCCAGCAGGGGGACTAGGGGCACAGATACGCAGTATTTT. This sequence encodes CASRGTRGTDTQYF.